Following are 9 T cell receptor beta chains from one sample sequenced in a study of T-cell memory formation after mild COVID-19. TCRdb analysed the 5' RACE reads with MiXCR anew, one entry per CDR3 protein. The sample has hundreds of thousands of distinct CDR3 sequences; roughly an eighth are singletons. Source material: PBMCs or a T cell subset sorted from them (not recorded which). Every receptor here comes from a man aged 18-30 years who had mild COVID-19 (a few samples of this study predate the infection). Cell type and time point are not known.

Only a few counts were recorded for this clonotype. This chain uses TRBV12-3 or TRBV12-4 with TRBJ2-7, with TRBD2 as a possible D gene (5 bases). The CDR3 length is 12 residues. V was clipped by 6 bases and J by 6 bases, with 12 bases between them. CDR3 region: CASSLGLSEQYF. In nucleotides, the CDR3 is TGTGCCAGCAGCCTAGGACTGAGCGAGCAGTACTTC.

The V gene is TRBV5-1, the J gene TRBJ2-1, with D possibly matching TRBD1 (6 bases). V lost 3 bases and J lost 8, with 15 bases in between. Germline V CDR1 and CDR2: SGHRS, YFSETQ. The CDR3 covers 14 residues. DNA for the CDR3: TGCGCCAGCAGCTCGCTCTTACAGGGCTATGAGCAGTTCTTC. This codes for CASSSLLQGYEQFF.

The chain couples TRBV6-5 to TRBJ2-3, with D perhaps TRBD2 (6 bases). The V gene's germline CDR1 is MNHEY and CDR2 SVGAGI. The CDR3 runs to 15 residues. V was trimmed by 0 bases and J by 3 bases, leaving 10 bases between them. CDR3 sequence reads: CASSYSSGLTDTQYF. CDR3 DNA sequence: TGTGCCAGCAGTTACTCTAGCGGTCTTACAGATACGCAGTATTTT.

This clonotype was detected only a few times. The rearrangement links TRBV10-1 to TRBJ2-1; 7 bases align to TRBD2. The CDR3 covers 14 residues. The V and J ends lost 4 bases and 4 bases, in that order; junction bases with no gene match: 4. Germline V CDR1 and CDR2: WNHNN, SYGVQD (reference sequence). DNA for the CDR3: TGCGCCAGCAGTGGGGCTAGCGGATACAATGAGCAGTTCTTC. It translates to CASSGASGYNEQFF.

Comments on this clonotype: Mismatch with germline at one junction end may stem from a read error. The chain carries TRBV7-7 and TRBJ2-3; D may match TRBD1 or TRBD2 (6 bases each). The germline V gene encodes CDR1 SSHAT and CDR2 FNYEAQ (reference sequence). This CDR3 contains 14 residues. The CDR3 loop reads CASSPGGPSDTQYF. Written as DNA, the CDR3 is TGTGCTAGCAGCCCTGGGGGGCCCTCAGATACGCAGTATTTT.

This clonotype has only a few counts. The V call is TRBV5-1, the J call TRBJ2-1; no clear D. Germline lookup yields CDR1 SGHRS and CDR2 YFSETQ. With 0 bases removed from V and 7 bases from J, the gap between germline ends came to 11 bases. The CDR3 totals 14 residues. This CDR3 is CASSLGVEGNEQFF. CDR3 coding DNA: TGCGCCAGCAGCTTGGGCGTGGAAGGGAATGAGCAGTTCTTC.

The CDR3 DNA reads as TGTGCCAGCAGTGAACGGCAGGGAGGGACCGGGGAGCTGTTTTTT. It is translated as CASSERQGGTGELFF. V usage is TRBV2 and J usage is TRBJ2-2; 7 bases line up with TRBD2. Germline loops: CDR1 SNHLY, CDR2 FYNNEI. Losses at the gene ends were 2 bases for V and 5 bases for J; bases not matched to a gene: 5. CDR3 length: 15 amino acids. The full variable domain, in which reference TRBV2 and TRBJ2-2 provide the parts outside the CDR3, is EPEVTQTPSHQVTQMGQEVILRCVPISNHLYFYWYRQILGQKVEFLVSFYNNEISEKSEIFDDQFSVERPDGSNFTLKIRSTKLEDSAMYFCASSERQGGTGELFFGEGSRLTVL.

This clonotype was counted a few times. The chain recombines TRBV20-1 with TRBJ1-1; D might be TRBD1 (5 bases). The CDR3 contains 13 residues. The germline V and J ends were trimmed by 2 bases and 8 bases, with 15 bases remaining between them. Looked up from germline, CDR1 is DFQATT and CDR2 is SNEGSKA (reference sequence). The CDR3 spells CSARYSTGLEAFF. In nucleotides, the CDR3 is TGCAGTGCTAGATATTCCACGGGACTGGAAGCTTTCTTT.

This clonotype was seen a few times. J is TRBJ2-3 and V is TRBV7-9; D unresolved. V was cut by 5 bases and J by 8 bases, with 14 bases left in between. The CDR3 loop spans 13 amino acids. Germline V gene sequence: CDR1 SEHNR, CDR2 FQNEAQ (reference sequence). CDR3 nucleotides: TGTGCCAGCAGCCCCCCGTTGGTGGGTACGCAGTATTTT. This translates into CASSPPLVGTQYF.